The 14 T cell receptor beta chains below all came from one sample that was sequenced in a study of naive and memory T cell subsets. The beta constant-region primer was an equimolar mix of two oligonucleotides covering TRBC1 and TRBC2. One entry per CDR3 protein, called by TCRdb with MiXCR from the UMI-ligation and nested PCR reads. The profile covers approximately 82,000 distinct CDR3 sequences, with 7% to 7.5% appearing a single time and more than 1.5% taken by the ten largest. Sequences were obtained from central memory CD4+ T cells from blood. The receptors shown here come from a human donor in good health.

At least ten counts were recorded for this clonotype. The gene calls are TRBV29-1 and TRBJ1-4, with 7 bases identical to TRBD1. Germline lookup yields CDR1 SQVTM and CDR2 ANQGSEA. The CDR3 consists of 15 residues. V dropped 6 bases and J dropped 3; count of bases not matched to a gene: 10. CDR3 nucleotides: TGCAGCGTAACATCAACAGGGGAGGCTAATGAAAAACTGTTTTTT. This sequence encodes CSVTSTGEANEKLFF.

This clonotype was picked up many times. This sequence joins TRBV6-6 and TRBJ1-6; D is unresolved. The CDR3 spans 12 residues. V was clipped by 5 bases and J by 16 bases, with 15 bases between them. Germline V gene sequence: CDR1 MNHNY, CDR2 SVGAGI (reference sequence). The CDR3 loop is CASSDKGRGLHF. The DNA of the CDR3 is TGTGCCAGCAGTGACAAAGGAAGAGGTCTCCACTTT.

This clonotype was seen ten or more times. The chain has TRBV4-3 and TRBJ2-7, with TRBD2 identical over 9 bases. The CDR3 runs to 18 residues. Germline CDR1 LGHNA, CDR2 YSLEER. V lost 0 bases to trimming and J lost 5 bases; unmatched junction nucleotides: 14. The CDR3 sequence: CASSQDEDPLAGGNEQYF. CDR3 in DNA: TGCGCCAGCAGCCAAGATGAAGACCCTTTGGCGGGAGGGAACGAGCAGTACTTC.

This clonotype was recorded a few times. The chain combines TRBV20-1 with TRBJ2-5, with 8 bases aligning to TRBD1. The germline V gene has CDR1 DFQATT and CDR2 SNEGSKA (reference sequence). V trimming: 1 base; J trimming: 1 base; junction bases outside the gene matches: 2. The CDR3 spans 14 residues. The DNA for the CDR3 is TGCAGTGCTAGAGTGGGGACAGGCCAAGAGACCCAGTACTTC. This gives the protein CSARVGTGQETQYF.

The sample holds many counts of this clonotype. J is TRBJ1-3 and V is TRBV20-1; D not certain. CDR1 and CDR2 from the germline V gene are DFQATT and SNEGSKA (reference sequence). This CDR3 has 17 residues. The V gene lost 1 base and the J gene lost 0 bases, with 16 bases spanning the gap. The CDR3 is CSARGRRPQTSGNTIYF. Here the CDR3 DNA reads TGCAGTGCTAGAGGTCGACGCCCCCAGACCTCTGGAAACACCATATATTTT.

This clonotype was detected many times. V gene TRBV9 combines with J gene TRBJ2-2; D may be TRBD2 (6 bases). Trimming removed 5 bases at V and 0 bases at J, with 26 bases between. The CDR3 is 20 amino acids. Per the germline V gene, CDR1 is SGDLS and CDR2 is YYNGEE. The CDR3 sequence is CASRGSRDWPNFPNTGELFF. The DNA of the CDR3 is TGTGCCAGCAGGGGATCCCGGGACTGGCCTAATTTTCCGAACACCGGGGAGCTGTTTTTT.

V gene TRBV30 combines with J gene TRBJ2-3; 7 bases map to TRBD1. The CDR3 length is 16 residues. In germline, CDR1 is GTSNPN, CDR2 SVGIG (reference sequence). Trimming took 1 base from V and 3 from J; bases not matched to a gene: 10. In DNA form, the CDR3 reads TGTGCCTGGAGTGCCTCCGGGACAGCGAAGACAGATACGCAGTATTTT. Protein sequence: CAWSASGTAKTDTQYF.

This clonotype has just a few counts. The rearrangement links TRBV7-6 to TRBJ2-6, with 7 bases that match TRBD1. CDR1 and CDR2 from the germline V gene are SGHVS and FNYEAQ. The CDR3 runs 19 residues. The trim removed 2 bases at V and 0 bases at J, leaving 10 bases unmatched. CDR3 in amino acids: CASSLSAVGGHSGANVLTF. Written as DNA, the CDR3 is TGTGCCAGCAGCTTAAGCGCAGTAGGGGGCCACTCTGGGGCCAACGTCCTGACTTTC.

This clonotype has at least ten counts. The chain uses TRBV29-1 and TRBJ1-1, with TRBD1 as a possible D gene (5 bases). This CDR3 is built from 13 residues. Trimming cost V 4 bases and J 1 base, with 10 bases left between them. The germline V gene has CDR1 SQVTM and CDR2 ANQGSEA. CDR3 protein: CSVVRQKNTEAFF. The CDR3 DNA sequence: TGCAGCGTTGTTAGACAGAAGAACACTGAAGCTTTCTTT.

This clonotype was detected many times. This chain's CDR3 is CASSQDRRGYEQYF. The CDR3 nucleotides are TGTGCCAGCAGCCAAGATCGTCGGGGTTACGAGCAGTACTTC. The chain has TRBV3-1 and TRBJ2-7, with D possibly TRBD2 on 5 matching bases. The V end lost 0 bases, the J end lost 4 bases, and 10 bases lay between the germline ends. This CDR3 has 14 amino acids. Germline CDR1 LGHDT, CDR2 YNNKEL (reference sequence).

This clonotype has a count of ten or more. The CDR3 sequence is CASSQQLNYGYTF. The CDR3 nucleotides read TGTGCCAGCAGCCAACAACTCAACTATGGCTACACCTTC. The J gene is TRBJ1-2, the V gene TRBV7-2; no firm D call. The CDR3 consists of 13 residues. V was clipped by 5 bases and J by 2 bases, with 9 bases between them. Per the germline V gene, CDR1 is SGHTA and CDR2 is FQGNSA.

This clonotype was recorded at least ten times. The chain joins TRBV19 to TRBJ2-6, with 8 bases matching TRBD1. CDR1 is LNHDA and CDR2 is SQIVND in the germline V gene (reference sequence). The J segment lost 4 bases and the V segment lost 5 bases, leaving 7 bases of the junction unmatched. This CDR3 is 16 amino acids long. The CDR3 protein is CASSLQTGDGANVLTF. CDR3 sequence (DNA): TGTGCCAGTAGTCTCCAGACAGGGGACGGGGCCAACGTCCTGACTTTC.

This clonotype was seen ten or more times. For the CDR3, the DNA is TGCGCCAGCAGCCAAGACGGAGTGTCAGGGAGTAAGAATTCACCCCTCCACTTT. The encoded protein is CASSQDGVSGSKNSPLHF. The V and J genes are TRBV4-3 and TRBJ1-6; a weak D match, TRBD1 (5 bases). The V gene's germline CDR1 is LGHNA and CDR2 YSLEER. Trimming left V 0 bases short and J 7 bases short, with 19 bases between. The CDR3 length is 18 residues.

This clonotype has ten or more counts. The genes are TRBV7-3 and TRBJ2-5; D assignment may be TRBD1 or TRBD2 (6 bases each). Germline V gene lookup returns CDR1 SGHTA and CDR2 FQGTGA. V was pared by 1 base and J by 5 bases, with 14 bases between. The CDR3 length is 15 residues. The CDR3 region has the DNA TGTGCCAGCAGCTTAATTGGGGGGCGAAGGGAGACCCAGTACTTC. Residues: CASSLIGGRRETQYF.